Listed below are T cell receptor beta chains from one sample, sequenced in a study of shared T cell receptors in the human thymus. Libraries were prepared by immunoSEQ multiplex PCR; TCRdb keeps only in-frame clonotypes and omits some of them. Of a few hundred thousand clones in the sample, 95% were seen once. Sample: thymocytes. These receptors were obtained from a human donor. The conserved cysteine and the conserved F or W are not part of the CDR3 here.

j_call v_call cdr3_aa
TRBJ1-2 TRBV28 ASSPEGTGDGDGYT
TRBJ1-2 TRBV27 ASSLFSQGLNGYT
TRBJ1-1 TRBV27 ASSLKLGGGGDTEAF
TRBJ2-2 TRBV27 ASSLTANTGELF
TRBJ2-7 TRBV5-1 ASSLAQGLAAQSYEQY
TRBJ2-5 TRBV7-2 ASSPTSGRGGQETQY
TRBJ2-2 TRBV27 ASRGLAGDRWIAGELF
TRBJ1-2 TRBV18 ASSPGLQAYGYT
TRBJ1-2 TRBV15 ATSRGPAPNYGYT
TRBJ2-3 TRBV7-2 ASRLAALLSTDTQY
TRBJ1-3 TRBV7-6 ASSSSSLRQGDGNTIY
TRBJ2-7 TRBV28 ASTRPVLTYEQY
TRBJ2-1 TRBV4-3 ASSQDPSAGRHNEQF
TRBJ2-7 TRBV6-4 ASSRDGGGSYEQY
TRBJ1-1 TRBV7-9 ASSSLGSGTEAF
TRBJ1-3 TRBV6-1 ASRKVTTGNTIY
TRBJ2-7 TRBV30 AWTGTGCHEQY
TRBJ2-2 TRBV19 ASSLGPSYTGELF
TRBJ2-7 TRBV5-6 ASSFHTLGRIVYEQY
TRBJ2-2 TRBV30 AWSRPQGLAGGKFNEELF
TRBJ1-5 TRBV9 ASSVGDGNQPQH
TRBJ2-3 TRBV5-4 ASSHRLAGLATKDTQY
TRBJ2-7 TRBV7-2 ASSLTGVYEQY
TRBJ2-6 TRBV29-1 SAQGPASGANVLT
TRBJ1-3 TRBV29-1 SVVRGRNTIY
TRBJ2-7 TRBV5-1 ASSLGREMRDSYEQY
TRBJ2-3 TRBV29-1 SVEAPGTSYTDTQY
TRBJ2-7 TRBV28 ASRPTGLYSYEQY
TRBJ2-2 TRBV7-9 ARTGDPGELF
TRBJ2-7 TRBV27 ASSLRWTGKTYEQY
TRBJ2-1 TRBV20-1 SARELGEQF
TRBJ1-2 TRBV27 ASSLSQGWFYGYT
TRBJ1-2 TRBV5-1 ASSLGNVDRDGYT
TRBJ2-1 TRBV21-1 ASSKKESNEQF
TRBJ1-1 TRBV18 ASVGLQGAKTEAF
TRBJ1-1 TRBV7-3 ASSLGRNKNTEAF
TRBJ2-1 TRBV5-5 ASSLGGGALAWEQF
TRBJ2-3 TRBV12-5 ASGLVLSAGDYTDTQY
TRBJ1-4 TRBV15 ATSRDGRDNEKLF
TRBJ1-2 TRBV29-1 SVRGETNYGYT
TRBJ1-5 TRBV6-5 ASSYGQGVWQPQH
TRBJ2-7 TRBV15 ATSPRLGEQY
TRBJ2-1 TRBV5-6 ASSATVPGNEQF
TRBJ2-7 TRBV7-9 ASSHTKREYSYEQY
TRBJ2-7 TRBV5-4 ASSRWTEQRTYEQY
TRBJ1-2 TRBV7-9 ASSPPGVYYGYT